The clone carrying this T cell receptor (beta chain) was counted at least ten times. This sample was taken from a study of T-cell reconstitution after alpha-beta-depleted transplantation in children. TCRbeta library preparation incorporated unique molecular identifiers. TCRdb itself ran the PCR reads through MiXCR, one entry per CDR3 protein. The data contain tens of thousands of distinct CDR3 sequences, 15% to 20% of them singletons. Trimming stripped 4 bases from V and 0 bases from J, with 10 bases between. Germline loops: CDR1 MNHEY, CDR2 SVGAGI. The CDR3 has 15 residues. The sequence was obtained from a male patient between 2 and 15 years old who had a stem cell transplant for acute lymphoblastic leukemia, so the T cells may come from the graft donor. The V and J genes are TRBV6-5 and TRBJ1-3; no definite D call. The sample consisted of PBMCs, mostly from graft donor cells, taken 360 days after TCRalphabeta/CD19-depleted stem cell transplant. The CDR3 protein is CASSSLGVSGNTIYF. The DNA of the CDR3 is TGTGCCAGCAGTTCCCTTGGCGTCTCTGGAAACACCATATATTTT.